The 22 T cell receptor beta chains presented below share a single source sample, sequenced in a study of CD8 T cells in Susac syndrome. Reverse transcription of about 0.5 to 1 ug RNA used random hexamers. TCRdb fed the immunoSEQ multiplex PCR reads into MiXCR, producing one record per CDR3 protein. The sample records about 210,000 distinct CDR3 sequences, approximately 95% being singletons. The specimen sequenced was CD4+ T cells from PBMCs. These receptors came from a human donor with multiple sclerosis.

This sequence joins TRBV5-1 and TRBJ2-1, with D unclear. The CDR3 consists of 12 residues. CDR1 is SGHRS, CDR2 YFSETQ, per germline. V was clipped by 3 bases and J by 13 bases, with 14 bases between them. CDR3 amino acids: CASSSKSLDQFF. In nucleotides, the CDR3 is TGCGCCAGCAGCTCCAAGTCGTTAGATCAGTTCTTC.

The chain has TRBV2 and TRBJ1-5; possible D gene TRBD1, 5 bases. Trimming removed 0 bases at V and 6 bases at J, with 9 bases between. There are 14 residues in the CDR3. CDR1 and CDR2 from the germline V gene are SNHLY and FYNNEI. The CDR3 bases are TGTGCCAGCAGTGAAGCGCAAGGGGCTCAGCCCCAGCATTTT. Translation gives CASSEAQGAQPQHF.

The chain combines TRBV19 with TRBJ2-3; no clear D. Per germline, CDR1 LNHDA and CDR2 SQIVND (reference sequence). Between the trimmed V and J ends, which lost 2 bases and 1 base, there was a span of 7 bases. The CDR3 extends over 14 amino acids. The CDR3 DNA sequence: TGTGCCAGTAGTATAACTATCGGCACAGATACGCAGTATTTT. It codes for CASSITIGTDTQYF.

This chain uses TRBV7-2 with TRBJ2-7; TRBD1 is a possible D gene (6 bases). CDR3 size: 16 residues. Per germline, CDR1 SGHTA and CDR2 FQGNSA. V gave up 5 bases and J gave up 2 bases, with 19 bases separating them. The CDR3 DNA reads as TGTGCCAGCAGCCGTAGTCGATACCGGGACACCTACGAGCAGTACTTC. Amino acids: CASSRSRYRDTYEQYF.

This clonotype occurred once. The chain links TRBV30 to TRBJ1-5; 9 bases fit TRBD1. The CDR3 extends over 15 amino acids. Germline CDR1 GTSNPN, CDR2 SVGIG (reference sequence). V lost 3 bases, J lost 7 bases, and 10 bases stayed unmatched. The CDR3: CAWSSRDRDWQPQHF. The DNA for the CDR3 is TGTGCCTGGAGCTCCAGGGACAGGGATTGGCAGCCCCAGCATTTT.

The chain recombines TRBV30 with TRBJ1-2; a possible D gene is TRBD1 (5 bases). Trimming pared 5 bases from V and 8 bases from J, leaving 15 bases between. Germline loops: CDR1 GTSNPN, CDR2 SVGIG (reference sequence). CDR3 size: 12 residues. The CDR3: CAWAGQRRGYTF. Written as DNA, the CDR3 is TGTGCCTGGGCAGGGCAGAGACGGGGCTACACCTTC. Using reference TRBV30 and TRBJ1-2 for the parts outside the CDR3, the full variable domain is SQTIHQWPATLVQPVGSPLSLECTVEGTSNPNLYWYRQAAGRGLQLLFYSVGIGQISSEVPQNLSASRPQDRQFILSSKKLLLSDSGFYLCAWAGQRRGYTFGSGTRLTVV.

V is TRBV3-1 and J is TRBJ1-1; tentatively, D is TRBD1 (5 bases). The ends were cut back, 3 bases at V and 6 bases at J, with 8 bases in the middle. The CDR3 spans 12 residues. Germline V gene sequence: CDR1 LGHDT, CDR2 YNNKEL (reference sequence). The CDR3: CASSQGVAEAFF. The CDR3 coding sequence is TGTGCCAGCAGCCAGGGGGTCGCTGAAGCTTTCTTT.

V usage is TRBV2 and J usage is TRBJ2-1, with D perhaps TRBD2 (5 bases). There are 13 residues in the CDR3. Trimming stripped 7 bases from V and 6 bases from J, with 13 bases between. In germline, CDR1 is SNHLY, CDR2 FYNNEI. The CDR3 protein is CASTVEGGNEQFF. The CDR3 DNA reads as TGTGCCAGCACAGTTGAGGGTGGCAATGAGCAGTTCTTC.

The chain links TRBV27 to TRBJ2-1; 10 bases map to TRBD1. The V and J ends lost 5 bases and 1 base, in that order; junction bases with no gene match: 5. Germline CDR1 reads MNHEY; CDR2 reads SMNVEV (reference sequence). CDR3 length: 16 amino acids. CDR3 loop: CASSPRDRGSYNEQFF. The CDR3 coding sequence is TGTGCCAGCAGTCCGCGGGACAGGGGTTCCTACAATGAGCAGTTCTTC.

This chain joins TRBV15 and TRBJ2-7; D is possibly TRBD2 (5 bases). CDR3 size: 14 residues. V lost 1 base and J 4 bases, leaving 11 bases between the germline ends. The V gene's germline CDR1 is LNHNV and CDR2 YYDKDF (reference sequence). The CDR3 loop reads CATSRGGSRYEQYF. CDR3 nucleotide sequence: TGTGCCACCAGCAGAGGTGGGAGTCGGTACGAGCAGTACTTC.

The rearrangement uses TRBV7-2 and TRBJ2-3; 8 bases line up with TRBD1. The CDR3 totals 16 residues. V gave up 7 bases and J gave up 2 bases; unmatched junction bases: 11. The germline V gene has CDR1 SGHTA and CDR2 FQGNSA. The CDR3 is CASIPPDRGSTDTQYF. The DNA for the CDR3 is TGTGCCAGCATCCCTCCTGACAGGGGATCCACAGATACGCAGTATTTT.

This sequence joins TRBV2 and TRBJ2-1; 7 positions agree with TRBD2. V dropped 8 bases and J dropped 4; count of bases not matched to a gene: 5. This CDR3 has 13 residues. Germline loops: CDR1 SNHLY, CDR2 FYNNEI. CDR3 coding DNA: TGTGCCAGCGGGAGGGAACTGTACAATGAGCAGTTCTTC. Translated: CASGRELYNEQFF.

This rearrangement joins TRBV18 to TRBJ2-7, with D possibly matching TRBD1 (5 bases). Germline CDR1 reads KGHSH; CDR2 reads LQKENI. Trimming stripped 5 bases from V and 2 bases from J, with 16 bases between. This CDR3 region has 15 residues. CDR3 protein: CASSASGIAPYEQYF. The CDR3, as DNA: TGTGCCAGCTCAGCCTCAGGGATCGCTCCCTACGAGCAGTACTTC. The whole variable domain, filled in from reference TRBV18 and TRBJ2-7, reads NAGVMQNPRHLVRRRGQEARLRCSPMKGHSHVYWYRQLPEEGLKFMVYLQKENIIDESGMPKERFSAEFPKEGPSILRIQQVVRGDSAAYFCASSASGIAPYEQYFGPGTRLTVT.

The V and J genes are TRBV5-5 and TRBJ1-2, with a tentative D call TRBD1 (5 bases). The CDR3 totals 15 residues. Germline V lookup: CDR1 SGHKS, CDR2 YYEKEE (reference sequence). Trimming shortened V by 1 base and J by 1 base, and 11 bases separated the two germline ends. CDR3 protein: CASSLTGFLNYGYTF. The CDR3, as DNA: TGTGCCAGCAGCTTGACAGGTTTTCTTAACTATGGCTACACCTTC.

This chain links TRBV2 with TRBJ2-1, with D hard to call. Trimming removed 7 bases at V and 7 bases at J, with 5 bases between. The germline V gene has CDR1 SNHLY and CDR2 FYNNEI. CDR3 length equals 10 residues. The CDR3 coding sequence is TGTGCCAGCAAGACGAATGAGCAGTTCTTC. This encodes CASKTNEQFF.

CDR3 residues: CASSSTGVRNTEAFF. The CDR3 nucleotides read TGTGCCAGCAGCTCAACAGGGGTGAGGAACACTGAAGCTTTCTTT. The J gene is TRBJ1-1, the V gene TRBV9; 7 nucleotides line up with TRBD1. This CDR3 has 15 residues. Germline V gene lookup returns CDR1 SGDLS and CDR2 YYNGEE. J lost 1 base, V lost 4 bases, and 7 bases had no gene match.

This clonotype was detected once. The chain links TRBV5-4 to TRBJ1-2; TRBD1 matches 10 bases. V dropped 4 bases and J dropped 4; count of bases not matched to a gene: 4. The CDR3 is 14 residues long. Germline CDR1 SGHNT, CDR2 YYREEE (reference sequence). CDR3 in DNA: TGTGCCAGCAGCGGACAGGGGGACCCCTATGGCTACACCTTC. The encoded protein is CASSGQGDPYGYTF.

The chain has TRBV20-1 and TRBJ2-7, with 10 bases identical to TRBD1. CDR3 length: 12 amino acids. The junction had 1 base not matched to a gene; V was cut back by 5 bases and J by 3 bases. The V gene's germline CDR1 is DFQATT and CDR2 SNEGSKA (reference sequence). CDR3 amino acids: CSARDRGYEQYF. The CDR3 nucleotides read TGCAGTGCTCGGGACAGGGGCTACGAGCAGTACTTC.

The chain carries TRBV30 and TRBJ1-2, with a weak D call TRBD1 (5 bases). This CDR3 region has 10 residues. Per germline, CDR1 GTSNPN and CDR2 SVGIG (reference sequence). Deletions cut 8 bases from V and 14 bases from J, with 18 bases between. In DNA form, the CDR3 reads TGTGCCGCATGTGTTGGGGGTTGTACCTTC. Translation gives CAACVGGCTF.

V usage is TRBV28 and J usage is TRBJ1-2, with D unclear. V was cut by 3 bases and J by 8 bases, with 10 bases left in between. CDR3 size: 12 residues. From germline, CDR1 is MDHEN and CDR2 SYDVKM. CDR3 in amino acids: CASSFLRSGYTF. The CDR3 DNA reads TGTGCCAGCAGTTTTTTACGGTCCGGCTACACCTTC.

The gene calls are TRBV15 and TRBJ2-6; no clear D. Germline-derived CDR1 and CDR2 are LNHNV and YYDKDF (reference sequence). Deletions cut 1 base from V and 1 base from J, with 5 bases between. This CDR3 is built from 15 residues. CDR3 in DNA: TGTGCCACCAGCAGAGTGGGTTCTGGGGCCAACGTCCTGACTTTC. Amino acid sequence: CATSRVGSGANVLTF.

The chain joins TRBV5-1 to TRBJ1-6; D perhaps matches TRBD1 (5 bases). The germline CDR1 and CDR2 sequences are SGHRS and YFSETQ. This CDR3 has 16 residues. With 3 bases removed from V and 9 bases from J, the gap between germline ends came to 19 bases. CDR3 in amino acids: CASSYFRGTYTSPLHF. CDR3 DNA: TGCGCCAGCAGCTATTTTAGGGGAACCTACACTTCACCCCTCCACTTT.